This T cell receptor (beta chain) is from a study of CXCR3-negative and CXCR3-positive naive CD8 T cells. General study results and limits: The study found comparably high diversity in both naive subsets and much lower diversity in memory CD8+ cells. The study found more hydrophobic TRB CDR3s in CXCR3-positive naive cells than in CXCR3-negative naive cells.

The authors prepared UMI-labeled TRB cDNA libraries by 5' RACE. TCRdb re-called the 5' RACE reads; every CDR3 protein appears as one record, without DNA. The sample spans over 100,000 distinct CDR3 sequences; the ten largest clones claim around 0.27%. Points on this clonotype: The antigen is not known.

This CDR3 region has 16 residues. Per germline, CDR1 SQVTM and CDR2 ANQGSEA. The chain couples TRBV29-1 to TRBJ1-2; TCRdb gives TRBD1 as the D gene, but with no DNA this cannot be confirmed. The origin of this receptor is a human donor in good health. Some clones in this sample may be carry-over from other donors' samples. The sample was naive CXCR3- CD8+ T cells from blood. The subset: CD45RO-CCR7+CD27+CD95- naive CD8+ T cells lacking CXCR3 (TNR3-). CDR3 residues: CSVEDSWTGGVYGYTF.